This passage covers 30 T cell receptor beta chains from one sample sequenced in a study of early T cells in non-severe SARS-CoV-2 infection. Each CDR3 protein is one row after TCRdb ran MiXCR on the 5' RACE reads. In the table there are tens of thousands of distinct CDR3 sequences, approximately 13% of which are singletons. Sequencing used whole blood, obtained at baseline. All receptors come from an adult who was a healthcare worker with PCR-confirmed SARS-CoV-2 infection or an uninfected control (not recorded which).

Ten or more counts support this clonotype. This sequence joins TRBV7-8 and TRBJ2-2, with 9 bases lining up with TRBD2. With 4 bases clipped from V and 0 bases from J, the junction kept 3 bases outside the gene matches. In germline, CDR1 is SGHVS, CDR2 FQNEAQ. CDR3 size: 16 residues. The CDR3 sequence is CASSYSGGSNTGELFF. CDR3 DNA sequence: TGTGCCAGCAGCTATAGCGGGGGCTCGAACACCGGGGAGCTGTTTTTT.

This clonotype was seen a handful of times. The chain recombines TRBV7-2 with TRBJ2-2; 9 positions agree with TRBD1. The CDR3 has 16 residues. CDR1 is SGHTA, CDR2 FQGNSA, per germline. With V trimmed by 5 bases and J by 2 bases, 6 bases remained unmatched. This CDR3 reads CASSLQGALNTGELFF. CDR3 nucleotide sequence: TGTGCCAGCAGCCTACAGGGGGCCCTTAACACCGGGGAGCTGTTTTTT.

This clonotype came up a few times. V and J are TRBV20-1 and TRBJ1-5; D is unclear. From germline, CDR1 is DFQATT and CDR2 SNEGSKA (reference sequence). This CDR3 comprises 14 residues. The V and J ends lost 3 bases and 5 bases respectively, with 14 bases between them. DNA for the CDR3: TGCAGTGCTAGTCTCGTGGGTAGGGATCAGCCCCAGCATTTT. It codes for CSASLVGRDQPQHF.

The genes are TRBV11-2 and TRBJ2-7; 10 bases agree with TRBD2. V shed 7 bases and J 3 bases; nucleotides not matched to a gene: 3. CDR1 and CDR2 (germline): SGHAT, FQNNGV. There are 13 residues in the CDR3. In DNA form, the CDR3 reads TGTGCCAGCAACATAGCGGGGGGCTACGAGCAGTACTTC. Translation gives CASNIAGGYEQYF. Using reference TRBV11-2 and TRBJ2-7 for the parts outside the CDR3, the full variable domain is EAGVAQSPRYKIIEKRQSVAFWCNPISGHATLYWYQQILGQGPKLLIQFQNNGVVDDSQLPKDRFSAERLKGVDSTLKIQPAKLEDSAVYLCASNIAGGYEQYFGPGTRLTVT.

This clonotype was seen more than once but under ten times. The CDR3 DNA reads as TGTGCCAGCAGTGAAATAGGCTACCAAGAGACCCAGTACTTC. Its protein product is CASSEIGYQETQYF. The J gene is TRBJ2-5, the V gene TRBV28, with no clear D. CDR3 length: 14 amino acids. V was pared by 5 bases and J by 0 bases, with 10 bases between. The germline gives CDR1 MDHEN, CDR2 SYDVKM.

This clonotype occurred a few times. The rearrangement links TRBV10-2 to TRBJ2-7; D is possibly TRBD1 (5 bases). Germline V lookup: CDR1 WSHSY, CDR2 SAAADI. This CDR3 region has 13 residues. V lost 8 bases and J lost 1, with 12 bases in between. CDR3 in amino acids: CASRAGRSYEQYF. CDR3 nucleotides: TGCGCCAGCCGGGCAGGGCGTTCCTACGAGCAGTACTTC.

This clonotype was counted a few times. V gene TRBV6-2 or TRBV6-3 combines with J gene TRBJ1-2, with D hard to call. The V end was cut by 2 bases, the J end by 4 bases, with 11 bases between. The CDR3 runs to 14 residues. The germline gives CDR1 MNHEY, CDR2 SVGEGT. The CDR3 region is CASSYPRLLYGYTF. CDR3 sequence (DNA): TGTGCCAGCAGTTACCCCCGGCTACTCTATGGCTACACCTTC.

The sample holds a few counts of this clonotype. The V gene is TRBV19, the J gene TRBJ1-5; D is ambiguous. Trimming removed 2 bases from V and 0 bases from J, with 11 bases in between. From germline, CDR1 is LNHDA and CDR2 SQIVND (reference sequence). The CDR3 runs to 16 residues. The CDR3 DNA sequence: TGTGCCAGTAGTATAAAGGGCTTTTTTAGCAATCAGCCCCAGCATTTT. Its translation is CASSIKGFFSNQPQHF.

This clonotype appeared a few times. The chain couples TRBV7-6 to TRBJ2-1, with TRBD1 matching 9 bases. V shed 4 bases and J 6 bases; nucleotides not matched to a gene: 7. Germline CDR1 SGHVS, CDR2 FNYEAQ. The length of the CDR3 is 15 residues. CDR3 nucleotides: TGTGCCAGCAGCTCACAGGGGGCGGGTGCCAATGAGCAGTTCTTC. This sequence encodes CASSSQGAGANEQFF.

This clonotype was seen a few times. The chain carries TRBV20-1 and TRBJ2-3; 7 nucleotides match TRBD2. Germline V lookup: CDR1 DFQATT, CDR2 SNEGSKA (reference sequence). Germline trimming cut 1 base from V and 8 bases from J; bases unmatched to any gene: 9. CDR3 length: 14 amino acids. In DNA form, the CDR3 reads TGCAGTGCTAGAGGCCCGGGGGAGGGAGGTACGCAGTATTTT. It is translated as CSARGPGEGGTQYF.

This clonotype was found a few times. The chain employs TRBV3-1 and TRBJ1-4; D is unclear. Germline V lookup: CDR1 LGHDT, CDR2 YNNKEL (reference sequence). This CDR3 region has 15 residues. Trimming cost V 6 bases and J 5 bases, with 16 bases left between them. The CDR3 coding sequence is TGTGCCAGCAGTCCAAGAGGGATGGGAAATGAAAAACTGTTTTTT. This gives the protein CASSPRGMGNEKLFF.

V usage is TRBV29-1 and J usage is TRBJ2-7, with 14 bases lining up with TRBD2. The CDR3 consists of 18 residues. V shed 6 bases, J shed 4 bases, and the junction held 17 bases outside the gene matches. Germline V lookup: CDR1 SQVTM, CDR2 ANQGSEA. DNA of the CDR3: TGCAGCGTCGCCGAGGGACTAGCGGGGGTGCTAAGGTCGTACGAGCAGTACTTC. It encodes CSVAEGLAGVLRSYEQYF.

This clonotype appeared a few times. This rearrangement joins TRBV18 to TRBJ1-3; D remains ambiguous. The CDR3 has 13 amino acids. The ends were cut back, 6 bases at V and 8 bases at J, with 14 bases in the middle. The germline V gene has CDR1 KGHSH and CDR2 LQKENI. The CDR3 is CASSGPNRDTIYF. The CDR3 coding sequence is TGTGCCAGCTCCGGCCCGAATAGGGACACCATATATTTT.

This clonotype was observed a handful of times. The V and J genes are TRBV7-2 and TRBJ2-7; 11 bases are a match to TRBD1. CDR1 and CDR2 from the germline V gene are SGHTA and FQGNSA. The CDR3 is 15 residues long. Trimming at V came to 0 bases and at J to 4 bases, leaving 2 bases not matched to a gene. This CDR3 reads CASSLAGQGGYEQYF. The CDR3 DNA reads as TGTGCCAGCAGCTTAGCGGGACAGGGGGGGTACGAGCAGTACTTC.

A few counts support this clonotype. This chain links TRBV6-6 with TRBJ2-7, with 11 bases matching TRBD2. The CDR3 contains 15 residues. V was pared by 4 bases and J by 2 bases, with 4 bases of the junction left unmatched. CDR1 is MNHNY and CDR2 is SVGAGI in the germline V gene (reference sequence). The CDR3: CASSSRLAGPYEQYF. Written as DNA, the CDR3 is TGTGCCAGCAGTTCCCGACTAGCGGGACCCTACGAGCAGTACTTC.

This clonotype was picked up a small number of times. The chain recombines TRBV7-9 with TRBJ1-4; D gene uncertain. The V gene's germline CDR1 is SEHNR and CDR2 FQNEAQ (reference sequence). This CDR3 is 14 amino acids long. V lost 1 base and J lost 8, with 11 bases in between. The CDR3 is CASSLGAPEEKLFF. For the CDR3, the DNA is TGTGCCAGCAGCTTAGGGGCTCCTGAGGAAAAACTGTTTTTT.

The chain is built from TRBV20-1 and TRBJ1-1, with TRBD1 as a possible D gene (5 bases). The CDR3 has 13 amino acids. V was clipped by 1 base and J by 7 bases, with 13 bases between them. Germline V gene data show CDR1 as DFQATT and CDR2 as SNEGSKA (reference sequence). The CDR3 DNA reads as TGCAGTGCTAGAGTCAGGGTCGCCGTTGAAGCTTTCTTT. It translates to CSARVRVAVEAFF.

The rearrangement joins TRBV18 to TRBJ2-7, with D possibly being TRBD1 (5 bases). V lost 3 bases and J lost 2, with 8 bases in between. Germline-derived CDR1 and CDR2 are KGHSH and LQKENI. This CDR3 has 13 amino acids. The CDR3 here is CASSPLDTYEQYF. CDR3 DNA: TGTGCCAGCTCACCCTTGGACACCTACGAGCAGTACTTC. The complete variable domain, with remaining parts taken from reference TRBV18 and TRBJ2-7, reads NAGVMQNPRHLVRRRGQEARLRCSPMKGHSHVYWYRQLPEEGLKFMVYLQKENIIDESGMPKERFSAEFPKEGPSILRIQQVVRGDSAAYFCASSPLDTYEQYFGPGTRLTVT.

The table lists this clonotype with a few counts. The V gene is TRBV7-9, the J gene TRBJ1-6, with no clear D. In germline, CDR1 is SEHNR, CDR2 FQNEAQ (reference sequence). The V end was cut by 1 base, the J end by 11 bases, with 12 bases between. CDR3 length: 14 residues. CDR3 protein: CASSLEGEMAPLHF. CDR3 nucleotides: TGTGCCAGCAGCTTAGAGGGCGAAATGGCACCCCTCCACTTT.

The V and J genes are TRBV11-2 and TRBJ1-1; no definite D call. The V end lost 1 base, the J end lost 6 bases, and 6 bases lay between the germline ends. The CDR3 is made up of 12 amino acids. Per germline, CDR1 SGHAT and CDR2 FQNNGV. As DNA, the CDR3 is TGTGCCAGCAGCTTAGGGGTGGCTGAAGCTTTCTTT. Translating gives CASSLGVAEAFF.

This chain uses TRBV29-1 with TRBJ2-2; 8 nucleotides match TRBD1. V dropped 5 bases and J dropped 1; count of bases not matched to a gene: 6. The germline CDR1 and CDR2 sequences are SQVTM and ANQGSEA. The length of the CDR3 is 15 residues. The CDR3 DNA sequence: TGCAGCGTTCGTTCGACAGGGGTGAACACCGGGGAGCTGTTTTTT. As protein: CSVRSTGVNTGELFF.

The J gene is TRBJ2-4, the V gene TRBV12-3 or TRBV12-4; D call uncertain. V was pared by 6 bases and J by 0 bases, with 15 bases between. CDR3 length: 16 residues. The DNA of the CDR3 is TGTGCCAGCAGGGGATACGACAACCTAGCCAAAAACATTCAGTACTTC. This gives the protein CASRGYDNLAKNIQYF.

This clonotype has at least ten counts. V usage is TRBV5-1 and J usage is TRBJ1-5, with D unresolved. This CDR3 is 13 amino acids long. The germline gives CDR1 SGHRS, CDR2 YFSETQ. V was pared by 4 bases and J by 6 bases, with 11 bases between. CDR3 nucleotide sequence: TGCGCCAGCAGCCCCGGTTGGGGTCAGCCCCAGCATTTT. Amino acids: CASSPGWGQPQHF.

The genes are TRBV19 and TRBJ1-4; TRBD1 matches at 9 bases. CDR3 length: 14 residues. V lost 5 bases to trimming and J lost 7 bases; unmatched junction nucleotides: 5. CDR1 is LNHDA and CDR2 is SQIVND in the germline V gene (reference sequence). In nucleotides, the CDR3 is TGTGCCAGTAGTGAGACAGGGGGTTTTGAAAAACTGTTTTTT. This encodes CASSETGGFEKLFF.

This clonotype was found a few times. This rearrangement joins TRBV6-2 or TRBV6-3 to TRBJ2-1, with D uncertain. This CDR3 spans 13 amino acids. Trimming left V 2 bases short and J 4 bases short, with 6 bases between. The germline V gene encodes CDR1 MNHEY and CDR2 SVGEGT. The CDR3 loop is CASSYQSYNEQFF. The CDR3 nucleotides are TGTGCCAGCAGTTACCAGAGTTACAATGAGCAGTTCTTC.

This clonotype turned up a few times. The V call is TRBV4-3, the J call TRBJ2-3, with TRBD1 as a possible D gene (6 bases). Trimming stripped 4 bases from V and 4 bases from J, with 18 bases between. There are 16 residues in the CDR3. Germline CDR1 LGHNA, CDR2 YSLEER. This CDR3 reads CASSPFVLGGPDTQYF. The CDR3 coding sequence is TGCGCCAGCAGCCCCTTCGTACTAGGGGGTCCAGATACGCAGTATTTT.

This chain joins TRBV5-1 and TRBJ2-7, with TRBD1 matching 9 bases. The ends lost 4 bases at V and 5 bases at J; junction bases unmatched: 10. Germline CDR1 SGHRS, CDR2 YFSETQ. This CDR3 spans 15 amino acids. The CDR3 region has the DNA TGCGCCAGCAGCCCAAGACGGGACAGGGCCGACGAGCAGTACTTC. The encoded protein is CASSPRRDRADEQYF.

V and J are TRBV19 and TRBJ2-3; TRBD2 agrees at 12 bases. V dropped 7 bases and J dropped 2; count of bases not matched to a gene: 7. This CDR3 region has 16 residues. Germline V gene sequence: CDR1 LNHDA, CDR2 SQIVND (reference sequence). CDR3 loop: CASNPGTSGFTDTQYF. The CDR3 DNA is TGTGCCAGTAACCCAGGGACTAGCGGGTTCACAGATACGCAGTATTTT.

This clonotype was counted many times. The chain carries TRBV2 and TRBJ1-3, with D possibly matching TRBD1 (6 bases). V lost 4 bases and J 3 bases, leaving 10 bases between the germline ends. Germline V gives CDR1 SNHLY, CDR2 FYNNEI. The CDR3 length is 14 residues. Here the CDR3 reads CASSATGNGNTIYF. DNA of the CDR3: TGTGCCAGCAGTGCAACAGGGAATGGAAACACCATATATTTT. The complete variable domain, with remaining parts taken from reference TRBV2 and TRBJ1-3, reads EPEVTQTPSHQVTQMGQEVILRCVPISNHLYFYWYRQILGQKVEFLVSFYNNEISEKSEIFDDQFSVERPDGSNFTLKIRSTKLEDSAMYFCASSATGNGNTIYFGEGSWLTVV.

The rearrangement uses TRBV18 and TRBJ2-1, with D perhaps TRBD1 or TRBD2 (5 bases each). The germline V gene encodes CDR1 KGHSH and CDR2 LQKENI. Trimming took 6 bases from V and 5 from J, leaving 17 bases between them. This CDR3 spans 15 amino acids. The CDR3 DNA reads TGTGCCAGCTCCCTCCTGGGGGACCCTAACAATGAGCAGTTCTTC. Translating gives CASSLLGDPNNEQFF.